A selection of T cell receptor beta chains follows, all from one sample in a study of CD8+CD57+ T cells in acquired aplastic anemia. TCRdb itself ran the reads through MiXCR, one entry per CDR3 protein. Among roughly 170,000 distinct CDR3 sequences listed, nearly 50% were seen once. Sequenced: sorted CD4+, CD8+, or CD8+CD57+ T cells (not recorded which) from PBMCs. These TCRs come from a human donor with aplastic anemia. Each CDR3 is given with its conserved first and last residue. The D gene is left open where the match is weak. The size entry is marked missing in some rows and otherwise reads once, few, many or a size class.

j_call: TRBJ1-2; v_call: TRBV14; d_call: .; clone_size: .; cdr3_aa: CASSQVPNYGYTF; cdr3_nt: TGTGCCAGCAGCCAAGTTCCTAACTATGGCTACACCTTC
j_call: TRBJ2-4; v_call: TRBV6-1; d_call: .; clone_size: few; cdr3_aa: CASSGGRGSKLAKNIQYF; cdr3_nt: TGTGCCAGCAGTGGGGGCAGGGGATCCAAACTAGCCAAAAACATTCAGTACTTC
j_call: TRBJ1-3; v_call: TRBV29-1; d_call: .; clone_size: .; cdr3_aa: CSVEVGDTIYF; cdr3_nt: TGCAGCGTTGAAGTGGGAGACACCATATATTTT
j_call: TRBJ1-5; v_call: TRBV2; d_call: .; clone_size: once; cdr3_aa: CASGGDDQPQHF; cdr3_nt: TGTGCCAGCGGTGGCGACGATCAGCCCCAGCATTTT
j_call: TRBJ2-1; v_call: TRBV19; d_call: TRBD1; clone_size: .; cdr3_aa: CASSIPRGQSSYNEQFF; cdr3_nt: TGTGCCAGTAGTATCCCCAGGGGGCAAAGCTCCTACAATGAGCAGTTCTTC
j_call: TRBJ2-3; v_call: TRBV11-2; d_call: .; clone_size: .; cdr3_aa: CASSLGLNTQYF; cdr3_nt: TGTGCCAGCAGCTTAGGTTTGAATACGCAGTATTTT
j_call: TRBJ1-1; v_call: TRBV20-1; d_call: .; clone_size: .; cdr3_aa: CSARDRGVVAFF; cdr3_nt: TGCAGTGCTAGAGATAGGGGCGTTGTCGCTTTCTTT
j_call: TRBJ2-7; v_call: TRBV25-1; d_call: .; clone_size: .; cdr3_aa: CATSPARFYEQYF; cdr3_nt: TGTGCCACCAGTCCAGCCCGGTTTTACGAGCAGTACTTC
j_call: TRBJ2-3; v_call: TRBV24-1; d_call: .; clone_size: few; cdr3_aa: CATSDLQGAVDTQYF; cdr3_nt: TGTGCCACCAGTGATTTGCAAGGCGCGGTGGATACGCAGTATTTT
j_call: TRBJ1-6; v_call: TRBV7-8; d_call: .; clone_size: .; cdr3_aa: CASTPLQGNSPLHF; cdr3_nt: TGTGCCAGCACCCCACTACAGGGTAACTCACCCCTCCACTTT
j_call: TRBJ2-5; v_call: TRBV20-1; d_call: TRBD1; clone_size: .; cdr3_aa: CSARDRGHGGKLQETQYF; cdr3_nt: TGCAGTGCTAGAGACAGGGGGCACGGCGGGAAGCTCCAAGAGACCCAGTACTTC
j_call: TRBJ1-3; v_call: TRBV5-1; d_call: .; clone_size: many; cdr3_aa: CASSLVVGGGNTIYF; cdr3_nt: TGCGCCAGCAGCTTGGTGGTGGGTGGAGGAAACACCATATATTTT
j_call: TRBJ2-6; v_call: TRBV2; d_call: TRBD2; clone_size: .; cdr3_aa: CASSDRGGSGANVLTF; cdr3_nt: TGTGCCAGCAGTGACCGGGGGGGCTCTGGTGCCAACGTCCTGACTTTC
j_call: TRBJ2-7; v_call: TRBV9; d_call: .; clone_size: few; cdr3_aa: CASSVGQDPYEQYF; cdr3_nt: TGTGCCAGCAGCGTAGGGCAGGATCCCTACGAGCAGTACTTC
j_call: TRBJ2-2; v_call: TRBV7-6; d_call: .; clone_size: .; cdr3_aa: CASSLEVGAGELFF; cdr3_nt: TGTGCCAGCAGCTTAGAGGTGGGGGCCGGGGAGCTGTTTTTT
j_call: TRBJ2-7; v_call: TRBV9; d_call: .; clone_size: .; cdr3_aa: CASSVARGDSYEQYF; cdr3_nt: TGTGCCAGCAGCGTAGCCCGGGGTGACAGTTACGAGCAGTACTTC
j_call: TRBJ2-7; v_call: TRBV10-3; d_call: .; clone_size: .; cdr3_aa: CAISEPGRLYEQYF; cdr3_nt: TGTGCCATCAGTGAGCCGGGACGGCTTTACGAGCAGTACTTC
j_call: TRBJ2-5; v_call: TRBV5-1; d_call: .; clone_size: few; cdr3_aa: CASSLVGGKETQYF; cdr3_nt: TGCGCCAGCAGCTTGGTGGGGGGAAAAGAGACCCAGTACTTC
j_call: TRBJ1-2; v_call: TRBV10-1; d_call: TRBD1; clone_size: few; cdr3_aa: CASISRQGIIYGYTF; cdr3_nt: TGCGCCAGCATCTCGCGACAGGGAATTATCTATGGCTACACCTTC
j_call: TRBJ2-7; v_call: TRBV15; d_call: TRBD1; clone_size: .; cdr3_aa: CATSSPTGGWHEQYF; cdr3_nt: TGTGCCACCAGCAGCCCGACAGGGGGCTGGCACGAGCAGTACTTC
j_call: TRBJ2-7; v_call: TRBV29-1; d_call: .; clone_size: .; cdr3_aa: CSVQGDPREEEQYF; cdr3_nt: TGCAGCGTCCAAGGGGACCCTCGTGAGGAGGAGCAGTACTTC
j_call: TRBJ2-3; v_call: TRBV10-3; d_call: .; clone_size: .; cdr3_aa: CASRPAGTDTQYF; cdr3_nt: TGTGCCTCCAGGCCGGCCGGCACAGATACGCAGTATTTT
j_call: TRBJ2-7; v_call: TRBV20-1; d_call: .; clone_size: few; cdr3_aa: CSAISSRGYEQYF; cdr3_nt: TGCAGTGCTATCTCCTCCAGGGGCTACGAGCAGTACTTC
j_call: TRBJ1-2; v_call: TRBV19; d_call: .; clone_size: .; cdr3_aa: CASSIVAGGYTF; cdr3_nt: TGTGCCAGTAGTATAGTGGCAGGGGGCTACACCTTC
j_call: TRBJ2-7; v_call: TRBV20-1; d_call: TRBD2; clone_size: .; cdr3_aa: CSAREGGAASYEQYF; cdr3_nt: TGCAGTGCTAGAGAGGGAGGGGCCGCCTCCTACGAGCAGTACTTC
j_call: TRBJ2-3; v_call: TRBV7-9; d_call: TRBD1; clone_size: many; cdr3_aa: CASSRGTGEWDTQYF; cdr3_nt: TGTGCCAGCAGCAGAGGGACAGGGGAATGGGATACGCAGTATTTT
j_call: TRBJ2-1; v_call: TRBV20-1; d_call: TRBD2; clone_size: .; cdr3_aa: CSARREGHEQFF; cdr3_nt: TGCAGTGCTAGACGGGAGGGCCATGAGCAGTTCTTC
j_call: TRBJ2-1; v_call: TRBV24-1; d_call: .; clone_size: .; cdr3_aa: CATSAADSYNEQFF; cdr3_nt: TGTGCCACCAGTGCCGCGGACAGTTACAATGAGCAGTTCTTC
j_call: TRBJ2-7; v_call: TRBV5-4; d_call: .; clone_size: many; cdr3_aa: CASSSENSYEQYF; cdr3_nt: TGTGCCAGCAGCTCGGAGAACTCCTACGAGCAGTACTTC
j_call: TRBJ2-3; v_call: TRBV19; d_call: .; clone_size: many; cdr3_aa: CASSPRPSTDTQYF; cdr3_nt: TGTGCCAGTAGTCCAAGGCCTAGCACAGATACGCAGTATTTT
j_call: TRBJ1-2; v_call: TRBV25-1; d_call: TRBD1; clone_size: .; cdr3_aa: CASSPWKQGDGYTF; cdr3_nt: TGTGCCAGCAGCCCCTGGAAACAGGGGGATGGCTACACCTTC
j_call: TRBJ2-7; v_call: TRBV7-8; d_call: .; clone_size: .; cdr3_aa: CASSSHRVRAEQYF; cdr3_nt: TGTGCCAGCAGCTCCCACAGGGTCCGCGCCGAGCAGTACTTC
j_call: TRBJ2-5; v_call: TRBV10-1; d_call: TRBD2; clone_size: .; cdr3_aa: CASSESLAGPPETQCF; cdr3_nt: TGCGCCAGCAGTGAGTCCCTAGCGGGACCGCCGGAGACCCAGTGCTTC
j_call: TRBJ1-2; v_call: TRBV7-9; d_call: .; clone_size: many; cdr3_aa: CASSLGPGAGGYTF; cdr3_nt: TGTGCCAGCAGCTTAGGACCAGGGGCGGGCGGCTACACCTTC
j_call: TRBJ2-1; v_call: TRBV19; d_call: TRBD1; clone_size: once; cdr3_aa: CASRTDRSPYNEQFF; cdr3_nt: TGTGCCAGTAGAACGGACAGGTCCCCCTACAATGAGCAGTTCTTC
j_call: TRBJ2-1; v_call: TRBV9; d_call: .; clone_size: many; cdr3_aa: CASSRQSSYNEQFF; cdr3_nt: TGTGCCAGCAGCCGGCAGTCCTCCTACAATGAGCAGTTCTTC
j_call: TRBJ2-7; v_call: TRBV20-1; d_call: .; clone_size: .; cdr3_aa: CSARGEGVGSYEQYF; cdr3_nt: TGCAGTGCTCGTGGCGAGGGGGTAGGGTCCTACGAGCAGTACTTC
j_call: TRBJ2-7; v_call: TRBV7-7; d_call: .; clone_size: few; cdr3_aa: CASSLALSYEQYF; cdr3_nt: TGTGCTAGCAGCTTAGCACTCTCCTACGAGCAGTACTTC
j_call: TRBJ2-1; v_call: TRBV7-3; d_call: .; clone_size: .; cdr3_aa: CASSLIGFASDNEQFF; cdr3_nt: TGTGCCAGCAGCTTAATAGGGTTCGCTAGTGACAATGAGCAGTTCTTC
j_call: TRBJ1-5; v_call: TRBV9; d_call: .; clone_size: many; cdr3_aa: CASSVADSNQPQHF; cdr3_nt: TGTGCCAGCAGCGTAGCGGATAGCAATCAGCCCCAGCATTTT
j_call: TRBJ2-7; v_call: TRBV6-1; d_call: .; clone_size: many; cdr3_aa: CASRDGGQYF; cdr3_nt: TGTGCCAGCAGGGATGGAGGGCAGTACTTC